The 16 T cell receptor beta chains below come from one sample, sequenced in a study of shared clonotypes between healthy human individuals. Some clones are missing from TCRdb's copy, which holds only in-frame ones; the method was immunoSEQ multiplex PCR. The profile covers roughly 1,800,000 clones, with approximately 94% appearing a single time and 0.95% to 1.5% taken by the ten largest. Naive CD8 isolation took CD45RO-negative cells positively selected for CCR7 and excluded terminally differentiated effector memory CD45RA+ cells. The specimen was naive CD8+ T cells sorted from blood. These receptors came from a young man in good health.

The rearrangement links TRBV30 to TRBJ1-2, with D possibly being TRBD1 (5 bases). This CDR3 is 14 amino acids long. Trimming took off 0 bases at V and 8 bases at J, with 16 bases between the two ends. Germline values: CDR1 GTSNPN, CDR2 SVGIG (reference sequence). This CDR3 is CAWSVGTPVYGYTF. The CDR3 DNA is TGTGCCTGGAGTGTAGGGACTCCTGTTTACGGCTACACCTTC.

This rearrangement joins TRBV29-1 to TRBJ2-7; unclear D gene. V lost 3 bases and J lost 4, with 13 bases in between. This CDR3 comprises 13 residues. Germline V CDR1 and CDR2: SQVTM, ANQGSEA. The CDR3 loop is CSVEVVGVYEQYF. As DNA, the CDR3 is TGCAGCGTTGAGGTCGTCGGTGTGTACGAGCAGTACTTC.

The chain carries TRBV5-6 and TRBJ2-2; 12 positions agree with TRBD2. V gave up 1 base and J gave up 4 bases; unmatched junction bases: 8. Looked up from germline, CDR1 is SGHDT and CDR2 is YYEEEE. The CDR3 contains 18 residues. CDR3 sequence: CASSLSLGLAGPTGELFF. CDR3 nucleotides: TGTGCCAGCAGCTTGAGTCTCGGACTAGCGGGGCCCACCGGGGAGCTGTTTTTT.

This chain joins TRBV11-2 and TRBJ2-5; 7 bases match TRBD2. Germline-derived CDR1 and CDR2 are SGHAT and FQNNGV. CDR3 length equals 15 residues. The trim removed 4 bases at V and 5 bases at J, leaving 10 bases unmatched. The CDR3 reads CASSSSGGSWETQYF. CDR3 DNA: TGTGCCAGCAGCTCGTCTGGCGGGAGTTGGGAGACCCAGTACTTC.

This rearrangement joins TRBV11-3 to TRBJ2-2; D unclear. The CDR3 has 13 residues. Germline V CDR1 and CDR2: SGHNT, YENEEA. The V and J ends lost 5 bases and 2 bases respectively, with 6 bases between them. The CDR3 reads CASSAQNTGELFF. The CDR3 region has the DNA TGTGCCAGCAGCGCACAAAACACCGGGGAGCTGTTTTTT.

Concerning this clone itself: In the same sample, other DNA sequences code for this CDR3. The V gene is TRBV6-5, the J gene TRBJ1-1; 9 nucleotides align to TRBD1. The CDR3 has 14 amino acids. Germline V lookup: CDR1 MNHEY, CDR2 SVGAGI. Losses at the gene ends were 5 bases for V and 4 bases for J; bases not matched to a gene: 5. CDR3: CASSLQGAGTEAFF. The CDR3 DNA reads as TGTGCCAGCAGTCTACAGGGGGCGGGCACTGAAGCTTTCTTT.

This sequence joins TRBV5-4 and TRBJ1-1, with TRBD1 matching 9 bases. Trimming removed 4 bases from V and 4 bases from J; junction bases left unmatched: 5. The germline V gene encodes CDR1 SGHNT and CDR2 YYREEE (reference sequence). The CDR3 is 14 residues long. The CDR3 loop reads CASSTTGGGTEAFF. As DNA, the CDR3 is TGTGCCAGCAGCACCACAGGGGGCGGCACTGAAGCTTTCTTT. Complete variable domain (other parts from reference TRBV5-4 and TRBJ1-1): ETGVTQSPTHLIKTRGQQVTLRCSSQSGHNTVSWYQQALGQGPQFIFQYYREEENGRGNFPPRFSGLQFPNYSSELNVNALELDDSALYLCASSTTGGGTEAFFGQGTRLTVV.

The V gene is TRBV6-5, the J gene TRBJ2-1; 10 bases line up with TRBD2. Per germline, CDR1 MNHEY and CDR2 SVGAGI. The J segment lost 9 bases and the V segment lost 1 base, leaving 3 bases of the junction unmatched. This CDR3 has 14 amino acids. CDR3 in DNA: TGTGCCAGCAGTTACTGGGGACTAGCGACTGAGCAGTTCTTC. Encoded protein: CASSYWGLATEQFF.

V gene TRBV5-8 combines with J gene TRBJ1-5, with no clear D. Trimming shortened V by 3 bases and J by 7 bases, and 26 bases separated the two germline ends. The CDR3 loop spans 18 amino acids. Germline V gene sequence: CDR1 SGHTS, CDR2 YDEGEE. The CDR3 DNA is TGTGCCAGCAGCTCGAGACGGGCCCCCAATTTCAATAGCCAGCCCCAGCATTTT. This translates into CASSSRRAPNFNSQPQHF.

The V gene is TRBV5-1, the J gene TRBJ2-5; D gene ambiguous. CDR3 size: 13 residues. The germline V and J ends were trimmed by 4 bases and 2 bases, with 9 bases remaining between them. Germline lookup yields CDR1 SGHRS and CDR2 YFSETQ. CDR3 DNA: TGCGCCAGCAGCGTTATCCATCAAGAGACCCAGTACTTC. Translation: CASSVIHQETQYF.

The chain uses TRBV10-2 and TRBJ2-5, with 7 nucleotides matching TRBD2. Looked up from germline, CDR1 is WSHSY and CDR2 is SAAADI. The CDR3 length is 16 residues. V lost 0 bases, J lost 0 bases, and 4 bases stayed unmatched. CDR3 amino acids: CASSESGEGHQETQYF. In DNA, the CDR3 is TGCGCCAGCAGTGAGTCGGGGGAGGGGCACCAAGAGACCCAGTACTTC.

J is TRBJ2-7 and V is TRBV6-6; D not resolved. Germline assignment: CDR1 MNHNY and CDR2 SVGAGI (reference sequence). Trimming cost V 4 bases and J 3 bases, with 19 bases left between them. There are 16 residues in the CDR3. CDR3 coding DNA: TGTGCCAGCAGTTTCCCCCCGGGCCGCTCGGACTACGAGCAGTACTTC. Translated: CASSFPPGRSDYEQYF.

Comment on this clone: This specimen includes other DNA sequences encoding the same CDR3. This chain connects TRBV6-5 to TRBJ2-1, with 9 bases identical to TRBD2. The CDR3 loop spans 16 amino acids. J lost 4 bases, V lost 0 bases, and 4 bases had no gene match. Germline V CDR1 and CDR2: MNHEY, SVGAGI. The chain's CDR3 is CASSYSGLAGYNEQFF. CDR3 coding DNA: TGTGCCAGCAGTTACTCGGGACTAGCAGGTTACAATGAGCAGTTCTTC.

V usage is TRBV5-4 and J usage is TRBJ1-2; TRBD1 matches at 12 bases. The length of the CDR3 is 15 residues. V trimming: 4 bases; J trimming: 5 bases; junction bases outside the gene matches: 6. Germline V lookup: CDR1 SGHNT, CDR2 YYREEE (reference sequence). The CDR3 region is CASSAGQGASYGYTF. In DNA, the CDR3 is TGTGCCAGCAGCGCGGGACAGGGGGCCTCTTATGGCTACACCTTC.

CDR3 sequence: CASSPSLGGRGEAFF. CDR3 nucleotide sequence: TGTGCCAGCAGCCCTTCCCTCGGTGGAAGGGGTGAAGCTTTCTTT. The chain combines TRBV16 with TRBJ1-1; D perhaps matches TRBD1 (5 bases). The V gene lost 4 bases and the J gene lost 7 bases, with 19 bases spanning the gap. The germline V gene encodes CDR1 KGHSY and CDR2 FQNENV. The CDR3 contains 15 residues.

The chain is built from TRBV25-1 and TRBJ2-2; D is uncertain. The CDR3 sequence is 14 residues long. Germline loops: CDR1 MGHDK, CDR2 SYGVNS. V was trimmed by 10 bases and J by 0 bases, leaving 12 bases between them. CDR3 sequence reads: CATPVVANTGELFF. Here the CDR3 DNA reads TGTGCCACCCCAGTGGTAGCGAACACCGGGGAGCTGTTTTTT.